The clone carrying this TCR beta chain was observed a handful of times. Its antigen remains unidentified. The sample originates from a study of T cell responses to AZD1222 COVID-19 vaccine. Study-wide findings and caveats: At study baseline, merely five or six AZD1222 recipients were seropositive.

In germline, CDR1 is MNHEY, CDR2 SVGAGI. V was shortened by 5 bases and J by 6 bases, with 14 bases between the two germline ends. This CDR3 is built from 14 residues. Sequencing used immunoSEQ multiplex PCR; TCRdb keeps in-frame clones, though not all of them. The sample records roughly 150,000 clones, approximately 87% being singletons. The sample here was peripheral blood, taken 28 days after the second AZD1222 dose. The receptor was derived from an adult who received the AZD1222 COVID-19 vaccine. The chain carries TRBV6-5 and TRBJ2-1; D is undetermined. DNA for the CDR3: TGTGCCAGCAGTCCCTTACTTTTGTTCAATGAGCAGTTCTTC. This sequence encodes CASSPLLLFNEQFF.